This entry is about one TCR beta chain. What it binds is unknown. The germline V gene encodes CDR1 MNHEY and CDR2 SMNVEV (reference sequence). V shed 7 bases and J 3 bases; nucleotides not matched to a gene: 9. The CDR3 has 15 amino acids. These data come from a study of somatic mutations in cytotoxic T cells in rheumatoid arthritis. Turning to the study itself: No treatment had yet been given when patient blood (approximately 29 ml EDTA) was drawn, right after diagnosis. General study points: In rheumatoid arthritis patients, unlike healthy controls, CD8+ clonality rose with age.

The protocol was immunoSEQ multiplex PCR, while the TCRdb copy is restricted to in-frame clones and leaves out a portion. Here the sample spans 4,400 or so clones, around 90% being singletons. The J gene is TRBJ1-3, the V gene TRBV27; 7 nucleotides line up with TRBD1. Sequenced: CD8+ T cells sorted from blood. The sequence came from a woman in her forties or fifties with rheumatoid arthritis. The DNA for the CDR3 is TGTGCCAGCACCCTCTCAGGGGGTGGTGGAAACACCATATATTTT. Its translation is CASTLSGGGGNTIYF.